Reported below is one T cell receptor beta chain. Per the original methods: Amplification of reference gene primers was used by the study to estimate nucleated cell counts. Method: immunoSEQ multiplex PCR; TCRdb's copy keeps in-frame clones and lacks some. For V, J and clone size, that table is used; D and trimming come from the DNA. The sample yields about 200,000 clones, around four fifths seen once. This sample was included in a study of blood T cell repertoires in COVID-19. This TCR was recovered from a man aged 60 to 69 with COVID-19, enrolled during active disease. The sample consisted of peripheral blood.

The CDR3 is CASSLFGTGGRVGNQPQHF. CDR3 bases: TGTGCCAGCAGCTTGTTCGGGACAGGGGGCCGAGTAGGTAATCAGCCCCAGCATTTT. The rearrangement links TRBV5-6 to TRBJ1-5; 12 bases are shared with TRBD1. Germline CDR1 is SGHDT and CDR2 is YYEEEE. J gave up 4 bases and V 1 base, and 12 bases lay outside the gene matches. The CDR3 totals 19 residues.